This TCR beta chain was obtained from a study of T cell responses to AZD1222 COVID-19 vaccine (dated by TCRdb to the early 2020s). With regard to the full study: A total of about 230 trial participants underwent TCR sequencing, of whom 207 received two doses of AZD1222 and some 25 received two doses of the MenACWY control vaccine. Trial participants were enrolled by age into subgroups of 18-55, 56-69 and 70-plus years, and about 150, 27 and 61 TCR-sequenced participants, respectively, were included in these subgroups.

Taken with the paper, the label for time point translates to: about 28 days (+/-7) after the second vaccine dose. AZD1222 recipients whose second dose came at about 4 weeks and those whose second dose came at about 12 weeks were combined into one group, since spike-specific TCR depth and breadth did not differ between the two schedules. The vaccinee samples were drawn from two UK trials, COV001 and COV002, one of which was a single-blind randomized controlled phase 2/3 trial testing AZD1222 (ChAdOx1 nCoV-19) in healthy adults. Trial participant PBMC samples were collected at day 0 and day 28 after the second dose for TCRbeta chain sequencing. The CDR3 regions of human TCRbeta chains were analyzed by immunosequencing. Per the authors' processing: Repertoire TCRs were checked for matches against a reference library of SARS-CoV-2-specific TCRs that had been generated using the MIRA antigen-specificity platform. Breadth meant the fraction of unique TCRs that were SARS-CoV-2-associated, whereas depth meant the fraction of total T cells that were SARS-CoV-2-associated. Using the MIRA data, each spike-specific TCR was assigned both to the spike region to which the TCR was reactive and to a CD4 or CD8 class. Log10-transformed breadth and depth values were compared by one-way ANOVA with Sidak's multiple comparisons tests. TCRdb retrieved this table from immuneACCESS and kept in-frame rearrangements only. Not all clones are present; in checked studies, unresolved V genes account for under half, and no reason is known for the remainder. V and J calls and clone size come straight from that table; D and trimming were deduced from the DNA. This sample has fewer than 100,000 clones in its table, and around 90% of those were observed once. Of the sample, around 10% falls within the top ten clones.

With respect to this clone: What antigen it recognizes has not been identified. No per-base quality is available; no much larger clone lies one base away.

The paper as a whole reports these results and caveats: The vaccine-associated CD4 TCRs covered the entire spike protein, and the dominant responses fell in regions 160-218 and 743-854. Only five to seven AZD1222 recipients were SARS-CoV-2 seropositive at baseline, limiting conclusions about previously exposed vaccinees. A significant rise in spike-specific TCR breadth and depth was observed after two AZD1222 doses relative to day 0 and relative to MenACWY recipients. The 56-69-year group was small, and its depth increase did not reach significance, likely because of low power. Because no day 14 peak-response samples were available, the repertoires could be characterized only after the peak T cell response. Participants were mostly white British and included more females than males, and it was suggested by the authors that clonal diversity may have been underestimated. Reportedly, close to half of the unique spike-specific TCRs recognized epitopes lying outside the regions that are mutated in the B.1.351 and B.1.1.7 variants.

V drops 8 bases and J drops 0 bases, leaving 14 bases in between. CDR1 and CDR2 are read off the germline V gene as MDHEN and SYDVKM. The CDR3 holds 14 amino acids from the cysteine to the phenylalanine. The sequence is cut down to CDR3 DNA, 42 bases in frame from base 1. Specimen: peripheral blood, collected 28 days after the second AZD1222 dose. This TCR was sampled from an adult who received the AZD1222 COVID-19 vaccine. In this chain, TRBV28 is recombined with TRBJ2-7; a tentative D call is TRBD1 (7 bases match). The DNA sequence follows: TGTGCCAGCGCCCCGGGGGACAGCTCCTACGAGCAGTACTTC. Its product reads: CASAPGDSSYEQYF. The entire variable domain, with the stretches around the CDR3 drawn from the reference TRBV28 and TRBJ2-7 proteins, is DVKVTQSSRYLVKRTGEKVFLECVQDMDHENMFWYRQDPGLGLRLIYFSYDVKMKEKGDIPEGYSVSREKKERFSLILESASTNQTSMYLCASAPGDSSYEQYFGPGTRLTVT.